This T cell receptor beta chain was identified during a study of cytomegalovirus exposure and HLA in healthy donors. Whole-study results and caveats: Some public TCRs appeared in many individuals, while most sequences were rare.

Germline V lookup: CDR1 LNHDA, CDR2 SQIVND (reference sequence). CDR3 length: 15 amino acids. Trimming cost V 5 bases and J 4 bases, with 17 bases left between them. With respect to this clone: Its antigen is as yet unknown.

Primers: 60 Vbeta forward and 13 Jbeta reverse. Some clones are missing from TCRdb's copy, which holds only in-frame ones; the method was immunoSEQ multiplex PCR. The top ten hold roughly 2.1% of the sample, which has about 200,000 clones, 77% seen once. This receptor was obtained from a woman in her 30s in good health and CMV-seropositive. The sequenced sample was PBMCs. This chain connects TRBV19 to TRBJ1-2; unclear D gene. CDR3 DNA: TGTGCCAGTAGTCCAACGCTTTTTGGAGTCTATGGCTACACCTTC. Its protein is CASSPTLFGVYGYTF.